Following are 17 T cell receptor beta chains from one sample sequenced in a study of molecular identifiers for immune sequencing clone quantification. TCRdb reprocessed the PCR reads with MiXCR, giving one entry per CDR3 protein. The sample records 80,000 to 95,000 distinct CDR3 sequences, roughly 19% being singletons. The specimen sequenced was naive CD8+ T cells from blood, with Jurkat cell RNA spiked in. Subset given: FACS-sorted CD8+CD4-CCR7+CD45RA+ naive T cells. The origin of the receptors is a human donor in good health. Some libraries in this study had Jurkat cell RNA spiked in.

The table lists this clonotype with many counts. The chain combines TRBV19 with TRBJ1-2; D possibly corresponds to TRBD1 (5 bases). This CDR3 region has 12 residues. Trimming pared 3 bases from V and 5 bases from J, leaving 7 bases between. The germline gives CDR1 LNHDA, CDR2 SQIVND (reference sequence). CDR3 region: CASSMAGYGYTF. DNA of the CDR3: TGTGCCAGTAGTATGGCAGGGTATGGCTACACCTTC.

As to this clonotype: Just one base apart from a much larger clone, this may be a read error. This chain connects TRBV30 to TRBJ2-2; D remains ambiguous. Germline CDR1 reads GTSNPN; CDR2 reads SVGIG (reference sequence). This CDR3 is built from 11 residues. The germline V and J ends were trimmed by 5 bases and 5 bases, with 6 bases remaining between them. In nucleotides, the CDR3 is TGTGCCTGGGGAATTACCGGGGAGCTGTTTTTT. It encodes CAWGITGELFF.

There are many counts of this clonotype. The chain employs TRBV7-9 and TRBJ2-5, with TRBD2 matching over 10 bases. The CDR3 loop spans 15 amino acids. J lost 1 base, V lost 4 bases, and 3 bases had no gene match. Germline values: CDR1 SEHNR, CDR2 FQNEAQ (reference sequence). CDR3 residues: CASSWRTSGQETQYF. In DNA, the CDR3 is TGTGCCAGCAGCTGGAGGACTAGCGGCCAAGAGACCCAGTACTTC. Combining the CDR3 with reference TRBV7-9 and TRBJ2-5 gives the whole variable domain DTGVSQNPRHKITKRGQNVTFRCDPISEHNRLYWYRQTLGQGPEFLTYFQNEAQLEKSRLLSDRFSAERPKGSFSTLEIQRTEQGDSAMYLCASSWRTSGQETQYFGPGTRLLVL.

Remarks on this clonotype: A much larger clone lies a single base off, so this may be a read error. No conserved phenylalanine or tryptophan ends this CDR3, so it is likely a read error. J is TRBJ1-1 and V is TRBV16; D possibly corresponds to TRBD1 (5 bases). Germline CDR1 is KGHSY and CDR2 is FQNENV. V was clipped by 0 bases and J by 6 bases, with 14 bases between them. This CDR3 comprises 15 residues. DNA for the CDR3: TGTGCCAGCAGCCAATCACTTGGAGGGGTGGCTGAAGCTTTCTCT. It yields the protein CASSQSLGGVAEAFS.

This clonotype was detected many times. The V gene is TRBV7-9, the J gene TRBJ1-1; weak D call: TRBD1 (6 bases). Germline assignment: CDR1 SEHNR and CDR2 FQNEAQ (reference sequence). The CDR3 extends over 14 amino acids. The germline V and J ends were trimmed by 3 bases and 1 base, with 9 bases remaining between them. DNA of the CDR3: TGTGCCAGCAGCTTGGGCAGGGGGAACACTGAAGCTTTCTTT. Translated: CASSLGRGNTEAFF.

The table lists this clonotype with many counts. The CDR3 sequence is CASSFTSGREETQYF. CDR3 sequence (DNA): TGTGCCAGCAGTTTTACTAGCGGGAGGGAAGAGACCCAGTACTTC. This chain connects TRBV12-3 or TRBV12-4 to TRBJ2-5; 13 bases match TRBD2. This CDR3 is 15 amino acids long. V shed 3 bases and J 3 bases; nucleotides not matched to a gene: 1.

Points on this clonotype: A much larger clone sits a single nucleotide away, making a read error possible. It is likely a read error, because the conserved phenylalanine at the end of the CDR3 is missing. The rearrangement uses TRBV11-3 and TRBJ2-7; 9 bases map to TRBD2. CDR3 length equals 13 residues. CDR1 is SGHNT, CDR2 YENEEA, per germline. After removal of 5 bases from V and 2 bases from J, the junction contained 1 base not matched to a gene. The CDR3 nucleotides are TGTGCCAGCAGCGTAGCGGGAGCCTACGAGCAGTACATC. It encodes CASSVAGAYEQYI.

V is TRBV28 and J is TRBJ2-1; D ambiguous. Trimming shortened V by 5 bases and J by 8 bases, and 10 bases separated the two germline ends. Germline V gene data show CDR1 as MDHEN and CDR2 as SYDVKM. The CDR3 extends over 12 amino acids. The CDR3 spells CASSPTPDEQFF. The CDR3 DNA sequence: TGTGCCAGCAGTCCCACCCCTGATGAGCAGTTCTTC.

This clonotype occurred many times. V gene TRBV14 combines with J gene TRBJ2-7; D is undetermined. V lost 9 bases to trimming and J lost 4 bases, with 13 bases between them. CDR3 size: 12 residues. Looked up from germline, CDR1 is SGHDN and CDR2 is FVKESK. The CDR3 loop is CASSILGYEQYF. The CDR3 nucleotides read TGTGCCAGTAGTATACTGGGGTACGAGCAGTACTTC.

The V and J genes are TRBV7-9 and TRBJ2-7; unclear D gene. There are 13 residues in the CDR3. Trimming took 1 base from V and 4 from J, leaving 8 bases between them. The V gene's germline CDR1 is SEHNR and CDR2 FQNEAQ (reference sequence). This CDR3 is CASSLDRVYEQYF. The CDR3 DNA reads TGTGCCAGCAGCTTAGACCGAGTATACGAGCAGTACTTC.

CDR3 nucleotide sequence: TGTGCCAGCAGCTTAGGTTGGTGGTATGAGCAGTTCTTC. It yields the protein CASSLGWWYEQFF. The chain has TRBV7-2 and TRBJ2-1, with D uncertain. This CDR3 comprises 13 residues. Germline CDR1 and CDR2: SGHTA and FQGNSA. V shed 1 base and J shed 8 bases, with 9 bases lying between them.

The sample holds many counts of this clonotype. This chain uses TRBV7-8 with TRBJ2-5, with TRBD2 identical over 7 bases. This CDR3 comprises 15 residues. Per the germline V gene, CDR1 is SGHVS and CDR2 is FQNEAQ. The ends lost 0 bases at V and 2 bases at J; junction bases unmatched: 3. As DNA, the CDR3 is TGTGCCAGCAGCTTAGCGGGGGGGATTCAAGAGACCCAGTACTTC. This encodes CASSLAGGIQETQYF.

This clonotype came up many times. The V gene is TRBV11-2, the J gene TRBJ2-3; the D gene is possibly TRBD1 (5 bases). CDR1 is SGHAT, CDR2 FQNNGV, per germline. V lost 6 bases and J lost 4, with 8 bases in between. The CDR3 runs to 12 residues. CDR3 nucleotides: TGTGCCAGCAGTACAGGATCAGATACGCAGTATTTT. It encodes CASSTGSDTQYF.

Note on this clonotype: A junction boundary mismatches the germline segment, possibly from a read error. V and J are TRBV6-6 and TRBJ1-1, with D possibly being TRBD1 (6 bases). The CDR3 consists of 19 residues. CDR1 and CDR2 (germline): MNHNY, SVGAGI (reference sequence). The CDR3 sequence is CASSYSSGRDILGNTEAVF. CDR3 DNA sequence: TGTGCCAGCAGTTATTCGTCGGGCAGGGACATTTTAGGGAACACTGAAGCTGTCTTT.

There are many counts of this clonotype. The rearrangement joins TRBV20-1 to TRBJ2-3; the match to TRBD1 covers 7 bases. CDR3 length: 13 amino acids. The ends lost 6 bases at V and 4 bases at J; junction bases unmatched: 7. Per germline, CDR1 DFQATT and CDR2 SNEGSKA (reference sequence). CDR3 amino acids: CSAATGIPDTQYF. DNA for the CDR3: TGCAGTGCGGCGACAGGGATACCAGATACGCAGTATTTT.

This chain joins TRBV2 and TRBJ1-3; tentatively, D is TRBD1 (5 bases). CDR3 length equals 15 residues. The germline V gene has CDR1 SNHLY and CDR2 FYNNEI. V lost 5 bases, J lost 0 bases, and 11 bases lay in between. Here the CDR3 reads CASSMQGSSGNTIYF. CDR3 DNA sequence: TGTGCCAGCAGTATGCAGGGAAGCTCTGGAAACACCATATATTTT. The entire variable domain, with the rest obtained from reference TRBV2 and TRBJ1-3, is as follows: EPEVTQTPSHQVTQMGQEVILRCVPISNHLYFYWYRQILGQKVEFLVSFYNNEISEKSEIFDDQFSVERPDGSNFTLKIRSTKLEDSAMYFCASSMQGSSGNTIYFGEGSWLTVV.

This clonotype appeared many times. J is TRBJ1-2 and V is TRBV19, with 9 positions matching TRBD1. V trimming: 1 base; J trimming: 3 bases; junction bases outside the gene matches: 9. The CDR3 runs to 17 residues. Germline V gene sequence: CDR1 LNHDA, CDR2 SQIVND (reference sequence). The CDR3 nucleotides are TGTGCCAGTAGTATAGGCGGCACAGGGGGCCTGGACTATGGCTACACCTTC. This gives the protein CASSIGGTGGLDYGYTF.